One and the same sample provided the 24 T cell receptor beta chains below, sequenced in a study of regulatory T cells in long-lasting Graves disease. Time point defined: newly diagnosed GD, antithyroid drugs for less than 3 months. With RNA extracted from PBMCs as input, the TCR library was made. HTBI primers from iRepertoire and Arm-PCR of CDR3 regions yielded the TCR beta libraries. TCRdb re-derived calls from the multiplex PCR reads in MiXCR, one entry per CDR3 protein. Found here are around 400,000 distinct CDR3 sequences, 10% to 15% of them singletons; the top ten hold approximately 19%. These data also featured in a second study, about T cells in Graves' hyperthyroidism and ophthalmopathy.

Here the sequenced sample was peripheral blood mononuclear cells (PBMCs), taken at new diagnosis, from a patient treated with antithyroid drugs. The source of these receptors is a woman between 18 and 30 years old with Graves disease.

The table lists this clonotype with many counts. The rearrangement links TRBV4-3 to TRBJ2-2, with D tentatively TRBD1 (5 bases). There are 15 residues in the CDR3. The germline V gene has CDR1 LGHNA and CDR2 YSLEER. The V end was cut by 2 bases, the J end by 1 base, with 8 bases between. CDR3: CASSQTQGNTGELFF. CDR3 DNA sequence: TGCGCCAGCAGCCAAACGCAGGGGAACACCGGGGAGCTGTTTTTT.

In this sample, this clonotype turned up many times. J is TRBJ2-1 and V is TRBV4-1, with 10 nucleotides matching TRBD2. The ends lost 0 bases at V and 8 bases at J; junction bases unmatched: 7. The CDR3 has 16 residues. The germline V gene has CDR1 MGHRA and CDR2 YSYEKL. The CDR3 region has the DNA TGCGCCAGCAGCCAAGAAAGCGGGAGGGCCATTCATGAGCAGTTCTTC. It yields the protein CASSQESGRAIHEQFF.

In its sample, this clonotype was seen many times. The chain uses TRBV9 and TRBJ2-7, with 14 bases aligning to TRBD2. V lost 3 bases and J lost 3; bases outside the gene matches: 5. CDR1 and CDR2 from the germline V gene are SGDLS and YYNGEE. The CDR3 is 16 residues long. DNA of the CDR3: TGTGCCAGCAGCGCACGGACTAGCGGGAGGTTCTACGAGCAGTACTTC. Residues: CASSARTSGRFYEQYF.

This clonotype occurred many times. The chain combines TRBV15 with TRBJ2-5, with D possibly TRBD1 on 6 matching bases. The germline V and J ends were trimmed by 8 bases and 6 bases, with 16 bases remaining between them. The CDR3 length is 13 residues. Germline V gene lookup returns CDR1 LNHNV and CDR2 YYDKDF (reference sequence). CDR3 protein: CATQGPIRKTQYF. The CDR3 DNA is TGTGCCACCCAGGGGCCAATTCGGAAGACCCAGTACTTC.

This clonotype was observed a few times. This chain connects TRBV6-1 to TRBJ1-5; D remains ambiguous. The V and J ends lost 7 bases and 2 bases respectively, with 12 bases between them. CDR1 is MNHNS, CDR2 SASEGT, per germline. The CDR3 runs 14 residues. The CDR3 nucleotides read TGTGCCAGCACCGAACGATGGGGCAATCAGCCCCAGCATTTT. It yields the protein CASTERWGNQPQHF.

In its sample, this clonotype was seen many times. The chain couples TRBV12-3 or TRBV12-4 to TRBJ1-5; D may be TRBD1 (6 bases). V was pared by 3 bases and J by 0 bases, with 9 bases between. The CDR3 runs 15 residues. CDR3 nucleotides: TGTGCCAGCAGTTTTTCAGGGGTTAGCAATCAGCCCCAGCATTTT. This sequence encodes CASSFSGVSNQPQHF.

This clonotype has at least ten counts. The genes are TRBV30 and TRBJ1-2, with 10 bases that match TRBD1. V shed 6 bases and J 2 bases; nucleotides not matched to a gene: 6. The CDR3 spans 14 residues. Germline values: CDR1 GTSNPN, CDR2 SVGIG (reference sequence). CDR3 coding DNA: TGTGCCTGTAAGACAGGGGGCGCCAACTATGGCTACACCTTC. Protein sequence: CACKTGGANYGYTF.

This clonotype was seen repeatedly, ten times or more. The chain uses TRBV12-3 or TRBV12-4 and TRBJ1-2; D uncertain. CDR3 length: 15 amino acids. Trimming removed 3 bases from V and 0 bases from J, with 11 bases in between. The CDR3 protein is CASSFMELANYGYTF. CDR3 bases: TGTGCCAGCAGTTTTATGGAGTTAGCTAACTATGGCTACACCTTC.

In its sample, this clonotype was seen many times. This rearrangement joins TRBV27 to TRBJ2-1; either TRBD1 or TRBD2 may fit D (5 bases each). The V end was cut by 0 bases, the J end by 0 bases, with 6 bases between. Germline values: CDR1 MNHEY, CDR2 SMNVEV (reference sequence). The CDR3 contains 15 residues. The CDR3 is CASSLSGGSYNEQFF. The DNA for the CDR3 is TGTGCCAGCAGTTTATCTGGGGGCTCCTACAATGAGCAGTTCTTC.

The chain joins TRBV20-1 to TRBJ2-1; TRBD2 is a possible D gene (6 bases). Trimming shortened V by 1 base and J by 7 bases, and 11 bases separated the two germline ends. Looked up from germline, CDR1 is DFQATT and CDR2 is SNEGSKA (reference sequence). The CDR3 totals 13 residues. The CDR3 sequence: CSARAPTRNEQFF. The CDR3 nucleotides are TGCAGTGCTAGAGCCCCGACTAGGAATGAGCAGTTCTTC.

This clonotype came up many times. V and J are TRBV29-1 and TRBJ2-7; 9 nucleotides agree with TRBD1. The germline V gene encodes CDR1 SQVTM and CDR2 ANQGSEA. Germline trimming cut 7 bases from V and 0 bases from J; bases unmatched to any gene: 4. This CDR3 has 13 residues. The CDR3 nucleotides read TGCAGCGCCGGACAGGGGAGCTCCTACGAGCAGTACTTC. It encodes CSAGQGSSYEQYF.

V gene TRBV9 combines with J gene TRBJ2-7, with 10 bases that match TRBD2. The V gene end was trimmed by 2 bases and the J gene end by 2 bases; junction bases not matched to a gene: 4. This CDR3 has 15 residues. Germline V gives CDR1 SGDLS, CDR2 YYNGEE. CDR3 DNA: TGTGCCAGCAGCGTCACTAGCGGGGTCCCCTACGAGCAGTACTTC. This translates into CASSVTSGVPYEQYF.

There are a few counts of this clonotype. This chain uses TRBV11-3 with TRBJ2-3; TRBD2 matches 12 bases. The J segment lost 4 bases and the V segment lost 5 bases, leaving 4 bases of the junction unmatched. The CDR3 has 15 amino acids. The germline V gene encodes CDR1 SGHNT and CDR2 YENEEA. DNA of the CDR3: TGTGCCAGCAGCGGTCGACTAGCGGGGGCAGATACGCAGTATTTT. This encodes CASSGRLAGADTQYF.

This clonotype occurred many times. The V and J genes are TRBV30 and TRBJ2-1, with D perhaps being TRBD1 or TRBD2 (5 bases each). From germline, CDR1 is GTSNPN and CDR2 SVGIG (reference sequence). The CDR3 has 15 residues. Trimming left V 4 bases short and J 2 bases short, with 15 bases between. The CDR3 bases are TGTGCCTGGAAACCGACAGCGGCTCCCTACAATGAGCAGTTCTTC. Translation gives CAWKPTAAPYNEQFF.

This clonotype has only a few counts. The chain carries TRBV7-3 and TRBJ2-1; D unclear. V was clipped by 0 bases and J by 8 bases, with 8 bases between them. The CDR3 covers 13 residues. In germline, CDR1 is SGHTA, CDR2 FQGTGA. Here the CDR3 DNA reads TGTGCCAGCAGCTTAACTGGGCCCGATGAGCAGTTCTTC. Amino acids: CASSLTGPDEQFF.

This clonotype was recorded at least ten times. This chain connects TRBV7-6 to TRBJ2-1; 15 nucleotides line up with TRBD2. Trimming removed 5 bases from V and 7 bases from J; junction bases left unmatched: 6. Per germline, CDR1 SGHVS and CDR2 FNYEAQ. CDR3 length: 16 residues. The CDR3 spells CASSAGTSGRWNEQFF. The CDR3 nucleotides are TGTGCCAGCAGCGCAGGGACTAGCGGGAGGTGGAATGAGCAGTTCTTC.

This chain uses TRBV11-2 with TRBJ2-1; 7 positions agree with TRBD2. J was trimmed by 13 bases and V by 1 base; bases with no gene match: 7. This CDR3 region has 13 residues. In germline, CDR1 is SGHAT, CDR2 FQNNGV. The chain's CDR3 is CASSLAIGTNQFF. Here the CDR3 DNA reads TGTGCCAGCAGCTTAGCAATCGGGACTAACCAGTTCTTC.

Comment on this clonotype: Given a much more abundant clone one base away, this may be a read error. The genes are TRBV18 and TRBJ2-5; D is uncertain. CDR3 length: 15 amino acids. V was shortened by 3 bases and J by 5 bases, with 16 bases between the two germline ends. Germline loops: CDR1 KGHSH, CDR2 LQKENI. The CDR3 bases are TGTGCCAGCTCACCCGGGTCCTTTCTACGGGAGACCCAGTACTTC. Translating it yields CASSPGSFLRETQYF.

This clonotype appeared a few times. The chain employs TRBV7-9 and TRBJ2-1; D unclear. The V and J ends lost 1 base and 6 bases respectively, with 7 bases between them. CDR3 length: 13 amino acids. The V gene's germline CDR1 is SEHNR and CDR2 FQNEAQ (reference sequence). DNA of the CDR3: TGTGCCAGCAGCTTAGTTGCTTTCAATGAGCAGTTCTTC. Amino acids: CASSLVAFNEQFF.

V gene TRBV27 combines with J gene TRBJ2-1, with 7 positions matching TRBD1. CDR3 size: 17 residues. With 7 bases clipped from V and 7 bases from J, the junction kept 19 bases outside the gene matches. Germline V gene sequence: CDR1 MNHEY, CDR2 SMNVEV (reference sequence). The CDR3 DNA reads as TGTGCCAGCACCTCGCTGGGACCCGGGACAGCTACAAATGAGCAGTTCTTC. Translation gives CASTSLGPGTATNEQFF.

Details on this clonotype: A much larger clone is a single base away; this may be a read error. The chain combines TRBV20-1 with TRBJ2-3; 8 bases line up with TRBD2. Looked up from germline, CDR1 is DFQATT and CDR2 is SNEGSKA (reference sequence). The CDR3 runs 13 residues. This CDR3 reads CSARTSPADTKYF. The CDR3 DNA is TGCAGTGCTCGGACTAGCCCTGCAGATACGAAGTATTTT.

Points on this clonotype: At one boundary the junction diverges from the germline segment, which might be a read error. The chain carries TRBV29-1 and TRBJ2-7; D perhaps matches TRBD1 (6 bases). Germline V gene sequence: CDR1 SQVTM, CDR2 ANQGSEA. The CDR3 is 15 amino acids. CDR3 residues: CSVEVRGESSYERYF. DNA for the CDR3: TGCAGCGTTGAAGTCAGGGGCGAGAGCTCCTACGAGCGGTACTTC.

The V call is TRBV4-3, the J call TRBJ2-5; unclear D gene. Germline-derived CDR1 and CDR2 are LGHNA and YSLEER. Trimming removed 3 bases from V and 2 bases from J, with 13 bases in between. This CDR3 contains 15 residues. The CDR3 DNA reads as TGCGCCAGCAGCCAGGGGTCAGCGTATCAAGAGACCCAGTACTTC. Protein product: CASSQGSAYQETQYF.

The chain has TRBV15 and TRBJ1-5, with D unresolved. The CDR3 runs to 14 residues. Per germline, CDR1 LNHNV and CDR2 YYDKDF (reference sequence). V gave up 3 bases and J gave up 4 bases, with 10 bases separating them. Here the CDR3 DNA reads TGTGCCACCAGCAGTGCCGAACCGAATCAGCCCCAGCATTTT. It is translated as CATSSAEPNQPQHF.